The entry below gives a single TCR beta chain sequence along with its context. Its antigen is currently unknown. The entry originates in a study of cytomegalovirus exposure and HLA in healthy donors. Study context: Previous work identified 100 million or so unique TCR beta sequences from some 170 million T cells. Notes on the study in general: A previous analysis found most TCR beta V segments productive roughly 87% or roughly 30% of the time.

The CDR3 consists of 14 residues. Germline V gives CDR1 SEHNR, CDR2 FQNEAQ (reference sequence). With 3 bases removed from V and 2 bases from J, the gap between germline ends came to 11 bases. The study ran its PCR with 60 Vbeta and 13 Jbeta primers. Sequencing used immunoSEQ multiplex PCR; TCRdb keeps in-frame clones, though not all of them. Among about 160,000 clones, about 85% were seen once, and the ten largest hold approximately 1.9%. The material sequenced was PBMCs. This chain connects TRBV7-9 to TRBJ2-7, with D possibly TRBD1 on 6 matching bases. The receptor comes from a man aged 18 to 35 in good health and CMV-seronegative. For the CDR3, the DNA is TGTGCCAGCAGCTTGCAGGGGTTAACCTACGAGCAGTACTTC. It codes for CASSLQGLTYEQYF. Full variable domain (missing parts from reference TRBV7-9 and TRBJ2-7): DTGVSQNPRHKITKRGQNVTFRCDPISEHNRLYWYRQTLGQGPEFLTYFQNEAQLEKSRLLSDRFSAERPKGSFSTLEIQRTEQGDSAMYLCASSLQGLTYEQYFGPGTRLTVT.